This T cell receptor beta chain was retrieved from a study of cytomegalovirus exposure and HLA in healthy donors. Of note for this clone: The target antigen is unknown.

Findings of the study overall: A highly shared variant cluster was judged a likely technical artifact. According to an earlier analysis, most TCR beta V segments yielded productive rearrangements about 87% or about 30% of the time.

CDR3 size: 14 residues. Trimming shortened V by 2 bases and J by 5 bases, and 12 bases separated the two germline ends. Germline V gene sequence: CDR1 MDHEN, CDR2 SYDVKM. 13 Jbeta primers and 60 Vbeta primers were used for the PCR. Assay: immunoSEQ multiplex PCR; the TCRdb copy retains only in-frame clones and omits some. The repertoire consists of some 210,000 clones, with around 80% occurring once and the leading ten covering 3.8%. The sample taken for sequencing was PBMCs. This TCR was sampled from a male donor in good health and CMV-seronegative. The V and J genes are TRBV28 and TRBJ1-2, with TRBD1 as a possible D gene (5 bases). The CDR3, as DNA: TGTGCCAGCAGTTTAGTTTCAAGGGGATATGGCTACACCTTC. Protein product: CASSLVSRGYGYTF.